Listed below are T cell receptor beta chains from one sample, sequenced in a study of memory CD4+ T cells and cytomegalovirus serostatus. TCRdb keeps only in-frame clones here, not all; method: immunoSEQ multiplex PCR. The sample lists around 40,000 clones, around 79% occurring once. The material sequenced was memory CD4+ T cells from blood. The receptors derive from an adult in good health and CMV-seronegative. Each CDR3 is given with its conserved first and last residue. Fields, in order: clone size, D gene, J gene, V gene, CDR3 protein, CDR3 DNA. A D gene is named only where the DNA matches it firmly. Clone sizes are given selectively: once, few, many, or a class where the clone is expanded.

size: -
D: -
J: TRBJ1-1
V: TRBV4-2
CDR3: CASSLTNTEAFF
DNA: TGTGCCAGCAGCCTAACGAACACTGAAGCTTTCTTT

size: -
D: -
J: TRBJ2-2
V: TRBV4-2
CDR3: CASSGRGENTGELFF
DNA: TGTGCCAGCAGCGGGCGGGGAGAGAACACCGGGGAGCTGTTTTTT

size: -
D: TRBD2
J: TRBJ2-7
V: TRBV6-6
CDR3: CASGPGGAPWEQYF
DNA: TGTGCCAGCGGCCCGGGGGGGGCCCCCTGGGAGCAGTACTTC

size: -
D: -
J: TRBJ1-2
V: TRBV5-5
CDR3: CASSFTQGPYGYTF
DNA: TGTGCCAGCAGCTTCACACAGGGACCCTATGGCTACACCTTC

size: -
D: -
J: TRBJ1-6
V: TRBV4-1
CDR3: CASSQGLIDSPLHF
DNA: TGCGCCAGCAGCCAGGGGTTAATTGATTCACCCCTCCACTTT

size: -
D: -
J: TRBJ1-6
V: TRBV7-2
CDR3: CASSLRLPVSSPLHF
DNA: TGTGCCAGCAGCCTCAGGCTGCCCGTGAGTTCACCCCTCCACTTT

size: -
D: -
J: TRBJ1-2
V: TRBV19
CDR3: CASTPTGLDGYTF
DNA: TGTGCCAGTACCCCAACAGGGTTAGATGGCTACACCTTC

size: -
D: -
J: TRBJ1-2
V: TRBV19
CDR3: CASTSGTGNYGYTF
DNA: TGTGCCAGTACCTCGGGGACCGGGAACTATGGCTACACCTTC

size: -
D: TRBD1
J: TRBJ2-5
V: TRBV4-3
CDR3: CASSQDISGTGQPQETQYF
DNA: TGCGCCAGCAGCCAAGATATTAGTGGGACAGGGCAACCCCAAGAGACCCAGTACTTC

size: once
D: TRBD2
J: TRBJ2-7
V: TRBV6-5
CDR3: CASSFYSGGPYEQYF
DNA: TGTGCCAGCAGTTTTTATAGCGGGGGACCCTACGAGCAGTACTTC

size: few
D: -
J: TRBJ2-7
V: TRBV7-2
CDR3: CASSPSPSGRYEQYF
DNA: TGTGCCAGCAGCCCCAGCCCCAGCGGGCGCTACGAGCAGTACTTC

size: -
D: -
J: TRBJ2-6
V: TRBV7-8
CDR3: CASSLRGRSGANVLTF
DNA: TGTGCCAGCAGCTTACGAGGGCGTTCTGGGGCCAACGTCCTGACTTTC

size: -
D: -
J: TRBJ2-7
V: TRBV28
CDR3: CASSLGGSWGYEQYF
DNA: TGTGCCAGCAGTTTGGGTGGCTCTTGGGGATACGAGCAGTACTTC

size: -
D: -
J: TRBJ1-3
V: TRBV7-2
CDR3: CASSPFLDVNSGNTIYF
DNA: TGTGCCAGCAGCCCATTTCTAGACGTTAACTCTGGAAACACCATATATTTT

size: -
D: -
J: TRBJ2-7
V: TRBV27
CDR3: CASSFTLGSYEQYF
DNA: TGTGCCAGCAGTTTCACGTTAGGGAGCTACGAGCAGTACTTC

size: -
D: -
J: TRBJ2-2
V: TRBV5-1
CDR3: CASSIGQSPGELFF
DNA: TGCGCCAGCAGCATCGGACAGTCCCCCGGGGAGCTGTTTTTT

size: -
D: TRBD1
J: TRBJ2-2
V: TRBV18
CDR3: CASSPTDRGLNTGELFF
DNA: TGTGCCAGCTCACCAACGGACAGGGGACTGAACACCGGGGAGCTGTTTTTT

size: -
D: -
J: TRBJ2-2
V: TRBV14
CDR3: CASSQDRGVYTGELFF
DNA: TGTGCCAGCAGCCAAGATAGGGGGGTCTACACCGGGGAGCTGTTTTTT

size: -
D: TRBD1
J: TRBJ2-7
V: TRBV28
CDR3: CASSFISGTAYEQYF
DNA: TGTGCCAGCAGTTTTATATCGGGGACAGCTTACGAGCAGTACTTC

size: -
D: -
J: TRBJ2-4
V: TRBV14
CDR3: CASATLEGAKNIQYF
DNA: TGTGCCAGCGCTACTTTGGAGGGAGCCAAAAACATTCAGTACTTC

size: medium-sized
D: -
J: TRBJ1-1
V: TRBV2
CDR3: CASSEQGGTEAFF
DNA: TGTGCCAGCAGTGAACAGGGAGGGACTGAAGCTTTCTTT

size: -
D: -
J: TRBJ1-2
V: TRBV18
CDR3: CASSPLDRNYGYTF
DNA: TGTGCCAGCTCACCACTGGACCGTAACTATGGCTACACCTTC

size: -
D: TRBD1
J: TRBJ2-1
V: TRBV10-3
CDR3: CAIRRGTVSGNEQFF
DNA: TGTGCCATCAGACGAGGGACAGTTTCGGGCAATGAGCAGTTCTTC

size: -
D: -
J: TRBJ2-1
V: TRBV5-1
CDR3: CASSRGTPTPYNEQFF
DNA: TGCGCCAGCAGCCGTGGGACCCCTACGCCCTACAATGAGCAGTTCTTC

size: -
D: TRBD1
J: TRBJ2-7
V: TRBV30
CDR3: CAWSGQGLHEQYF
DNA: TGTGCCTGGAGTGGACAGGGTTTACACGAGCAGTACTTC

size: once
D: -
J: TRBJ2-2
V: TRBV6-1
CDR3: CASNINTGELFF
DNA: TGTGCCAGCAACATCAACACCGGGGAGCTGTTTTTT

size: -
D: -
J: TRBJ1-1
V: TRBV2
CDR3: CASSEQGNTEAFF
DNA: TGTGCCAGCAGTGAACAGGGGAACACTGAAGCTTTCTTT

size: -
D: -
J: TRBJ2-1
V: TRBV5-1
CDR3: CASSLGVSNEQFF
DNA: TGCGCCAGCAGCTTGGGGGTCAGCAATGAGCAGTTCTTC

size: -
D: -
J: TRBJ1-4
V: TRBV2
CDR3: CASSEPSTAILFF
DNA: TGTGCCAGCAGTGAACCATCAACGGCAATCCTGTTTTTT

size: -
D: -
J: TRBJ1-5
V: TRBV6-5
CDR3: CASRLDSNQPQHF
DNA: TGTGCCAGCAGACTGGATAGCAATCAGCCCCAGCATTTT

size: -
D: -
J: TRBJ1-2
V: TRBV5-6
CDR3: CASSLPVQGGYTF
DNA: TGTGCCAGCAGCTTGCCGGTTCAGGGTGGCTACACCTTC

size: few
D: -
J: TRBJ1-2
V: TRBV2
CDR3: CASSGTNYGYTF
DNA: TGTGCCAGCAGTGGGACCAACTATGGCTACACCTTC

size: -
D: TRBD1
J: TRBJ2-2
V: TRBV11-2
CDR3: CASSQTDRANTGELFF
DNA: TGTGCCAGCAGCCAAACCGACAGGGCGAACACCGGGGAGCTGTTTTTT

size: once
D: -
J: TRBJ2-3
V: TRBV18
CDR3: CASSPFRTDTQYF
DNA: TGTGCCAGCTCACCATTCCGTACAGATACGCAGTATTTT

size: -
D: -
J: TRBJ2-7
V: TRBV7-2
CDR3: CASSILLRAHEQYF
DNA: TGTGCCAGCAGCATCCTTCTCAGGGCCCACGAGCAGTACTTC

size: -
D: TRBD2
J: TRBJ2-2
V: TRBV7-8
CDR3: CASTDGGLAGERTPGELFF
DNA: TGTGCCAGCACCGACGGGGGACTAGCGGGGGAGAGGACCCCCGGGGAGCTGTTTTTT

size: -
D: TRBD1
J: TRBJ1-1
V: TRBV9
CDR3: CASRPDRGQGEAFF
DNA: TGTGCCAGCAGGCCTGACAGGGGACAGGGTGAAGCTTTCTTT

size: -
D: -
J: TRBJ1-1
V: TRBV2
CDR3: CASVTVAPKAFF
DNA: TGTGCCAGCGTCACGGTGGCGCCTAAAGCTTTCTTT

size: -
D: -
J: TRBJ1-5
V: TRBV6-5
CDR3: CASSFQGQAQHF
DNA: TGTGCCAGCAGTTTCCAGGGTCAGGCCCAGCATTTT

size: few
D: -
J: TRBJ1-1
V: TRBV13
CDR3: CASSYETEAFF
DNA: TGTGCCAGCAGCTATGAAACCGAAGCTTTCTTT

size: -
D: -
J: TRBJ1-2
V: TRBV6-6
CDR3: CASSPEVNYGYTF
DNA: TGTGCCAGCAGTCCCGAGGTTAACTATGGCTACACCTTC

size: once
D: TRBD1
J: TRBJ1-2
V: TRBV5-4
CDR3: CASSVQGQSGYTF
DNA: TGTGCCAGCAGCGTACAGGGGCAATCTGGCTACACCTTC

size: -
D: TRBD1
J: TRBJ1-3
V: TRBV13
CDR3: CASSLAHRGPSGNTIYF
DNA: TGTGCCAGCAGCTTAGCCCACAGGGGGCCCTCTGGAAACACCATATATTTT

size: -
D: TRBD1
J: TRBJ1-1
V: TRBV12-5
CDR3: CASGLNTPTGGYTEAFF
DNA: TGTGCTAGTGGTTTGAATACCCCGACAGGGGGCTACACTGAAGCTTTCTTT

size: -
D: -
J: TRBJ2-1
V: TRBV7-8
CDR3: CASSMTGPLSYNEQFF
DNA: TGTGCCAGCAGCATGACAGGTCCGTTATCCTACAATGAGCAGTTCTTC

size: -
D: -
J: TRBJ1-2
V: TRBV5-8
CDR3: CASSLAAWGESWTANYGYTF
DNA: TGTGCCAGCAGCTTGGCCGCGTGGGGGGAATCATGGACGGCTAACTATGGCTACACCTTC

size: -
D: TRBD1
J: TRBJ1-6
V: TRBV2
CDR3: CASSYRGDNSPLHF
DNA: TGTGCCAGCAGTTACAGGGGGGATAATTCACCCCTCCACTTT

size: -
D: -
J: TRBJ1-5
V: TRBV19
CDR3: CASSKAPDRFNQPQHF
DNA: TGTGCCAGTAGTAAAGCCCCCGACCGTTTCAATCAGCCCCAGCATTTT

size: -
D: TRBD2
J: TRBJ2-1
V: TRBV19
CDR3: CASSPSGGSSSYNEQFF
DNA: TGTGCCAGTAGTCCTAGCGGGGGCTCTAGCTCCTACAATGAGCAGTTCTTC

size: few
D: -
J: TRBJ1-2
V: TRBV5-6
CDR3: CASSLARGYTF
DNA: TGTGCCAGCAGCTTGGCCCGGGGCTACACCTTC

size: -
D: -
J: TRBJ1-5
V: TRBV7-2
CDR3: CASSLIGSATGQPQHF
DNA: TGTGCCAGCAGCTTAATCGGGTCCGCCACCGGACAGCCCCAGCATTTT

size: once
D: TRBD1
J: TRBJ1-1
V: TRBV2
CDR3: CASATGSLNTEAFF
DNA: TGTGCCAGCGCGACAGGGTCCTTGAACACTGAAGCTTTCTTT

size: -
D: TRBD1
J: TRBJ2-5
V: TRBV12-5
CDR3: CASASDGQGRETQYF
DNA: TGTGCTAGTGCCTCAGACGGACAGGGGCGGGAGACCCAGTACTTC

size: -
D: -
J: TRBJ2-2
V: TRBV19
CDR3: CASSIVKNLRGWNTGELFF
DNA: TGTGCCAGTAGTATTGTAAAGAACCTCCGAGGATGGAACACCGGGGAGCTGTTTTTT

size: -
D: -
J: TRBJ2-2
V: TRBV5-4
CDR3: CASSWGIVGRENTGELFF
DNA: TGTGCCAGCAGCTGGGGGATAGTCGGACGGGAGAACACCGGGGAGCTGTTTTTT